The 4 T cell receptor beta chains presented below share a single source sample, sequenced in a study of Graves' ophthalmopathy and Graves' hyperthyroidism. RNA transcripts provided the template for amplifying TCR beta CDR3 regions. Amplification began with first-round RT-PCR using HTBI primers, then second-round multiplex PCR was performed. TCRdb reprocessed the multiplex PCR reads via MiXCR and lists one record per CDR3 protein. Of 650,000 to 900,000 distinct CDR3 sequences listed, 35% to 50% are singletons. Sequenced input: peripheral blood. The source of these receptors is an adult man with Graves' ophthalmopathy.

This clonotype was recorded many times. The rearrangement joins TRBV19 to TRBJ2-2; D is possibly TRBD1 (5 bases). This CDR3 has 15 amino acids. The V end was cut by 3 bases, the J end by 3 bases, with 11 bases between. CDR1 LNHDA and CDR2 SQIVND come from the germline V gene (reference sequence). Written as DNA, the CDR3 is TGTGCCAGTAGTATTGGCCGCAGGGACACCGGGGAGCTGTTTTTT. This codes for CASSIGRRDTGELFF.

This chain joins TRBV7-9 and TRBJ1-1; D perhaps matches TRBD1 (5 bases). The germline V gene has CDR1 SEHNR and CDR2 FQNEAQ (reference sequence). The V end was cut by 6 bases, the J end by 1 base, with 12 bases between. The CDR3 loop spans 14 amino acids. The CDR3 here is CASSAITGNTEAFF. CDR3 sequence (DNA): TGTGCCAGCAGTGCCATAACAGGGAACACTGAAGCTTTCTTT.

In this sample, this clonotype turned up a few times. The chain links TRBV15 to TRBJ1-1; a weak D match, TRBD1 (6 bases). CDR3 length: 13 residues. Germline V CDR1 and CDR2: LNHNV, YYDKDF (reference sequence). Between the trimmed V and J ends, which lost 0 bases and 10 bases, there was a span of 12 bases. The CDR3 sequence is CATSRDPTGRAFF. The DNA of the CDR3 is TGTGCCACCAGCAGAGATCCCACAGGGCGAGCTTTCTTT.

This clonotype has only a few counts. The genes are TRBV7-2 and TRBJ2-2; no clear D. Germline V gene lookup returns CDR1 SGHTA and CDR2 FQGNSA. CDR3 length: 14 residues. Trimming took off 4 bases at V and 1 base at J, with 7 bases between the two ends. The CDR3 sequence is CASSSSLNTGELFF. CDR3 nucleotides: TGTGCCAGCAGCTCTTCGTTGAACACCGGGGAGCTGTTTTTT.